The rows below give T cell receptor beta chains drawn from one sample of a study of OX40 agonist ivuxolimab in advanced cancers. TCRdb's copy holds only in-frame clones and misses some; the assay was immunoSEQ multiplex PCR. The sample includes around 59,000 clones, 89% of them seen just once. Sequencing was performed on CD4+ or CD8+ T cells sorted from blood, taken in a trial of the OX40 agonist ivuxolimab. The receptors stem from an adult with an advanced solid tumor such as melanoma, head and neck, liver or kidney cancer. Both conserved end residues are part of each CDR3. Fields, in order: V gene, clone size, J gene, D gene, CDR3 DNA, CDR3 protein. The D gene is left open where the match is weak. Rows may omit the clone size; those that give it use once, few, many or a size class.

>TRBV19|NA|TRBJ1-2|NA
TGTGCCAGTACGACTTTTCGGGCCTCGTTGGAGGGCTACACCTTC
CASTTFRASLEGYTF
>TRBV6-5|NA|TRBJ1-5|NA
TGTGCCAGCAGCCCTGGGCCTCAGCCCCAGCATTTT
CASSPGPQPQHF
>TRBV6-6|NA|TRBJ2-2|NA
TGTGCCAGCAGTTACTACGTTCAAGGGAAGACCGGGGAGCTGTTTTTT
CASSYYVQGKTGELFF
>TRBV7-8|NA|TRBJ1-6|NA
TGTGCCAGCAGCTTAGTACCTCTGGGACCTGAAGTTCACTCACCCCTCCACTTT
CASSLVPLGPEVHSPLHF
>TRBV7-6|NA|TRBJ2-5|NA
TGTGCCAGCAGCTTAGAAGTCGGAGAGACCCAGTACTTC
CASSLEVGETQYF
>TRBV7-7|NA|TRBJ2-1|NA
TGTGCCAGCAGCTTCCGGGACTCCAATGAGCAGTTCTTC
CASSFRDSNEQFF
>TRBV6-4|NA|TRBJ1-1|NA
TGTGCCAGCAGTGTCACGGCGGGGAACACTGAAGCTTTCTTT
CASSVTAGNTEAFF
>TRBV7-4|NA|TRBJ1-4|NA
TGTGCCAGCACTAGTTGTCCCAGTGAAAAACTGTTTTTT
CASTSCPSEKLFF
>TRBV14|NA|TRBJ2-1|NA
TGTGCCAGCAGCGTGGTGGTTAGCGGTGAGCAGTTCTTC
CASSVVVSGEQFF
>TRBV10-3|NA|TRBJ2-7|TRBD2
TGTGCCATCAGTGAGTCGGAGCGGGGGCCGCTCTACGTTGAGCAGTACTTC
CAISESERGPLYVEQYF
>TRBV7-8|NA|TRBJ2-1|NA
TGTGCCAGCAGCTTAGGGGCGAGCTACAATGAGCAGTTCTTC
CASSLGASYNEQFF
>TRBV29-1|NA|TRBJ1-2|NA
TGCAGCGTTGAAGGGTCGGAGGCAGAGCCGGTTGGAGGCTACACCTTC
CSVEGSEAEPVGGYTF
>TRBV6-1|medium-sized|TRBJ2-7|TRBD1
TGTGCCAGCAGTGAAGCCGAGACAGGGGGCTACGAGCAGTACTTC
CASSEAETGGYEQYF
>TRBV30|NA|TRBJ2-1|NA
TGTGCCTGGAGTCCTCTAGAGAATGAGCAGTTCTTC
CAWSPLENEQFF
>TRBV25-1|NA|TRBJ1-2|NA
TGTGCCAGCAATGAGGGGGCTAACTATGGCTACACCTTC
CASNEGANYGYTF
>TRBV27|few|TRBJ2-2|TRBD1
TGTGCCAGCGGGACAGGGCCCAACACCGGGGAGCTGTTTTTT
CASGTGPNTGELFF
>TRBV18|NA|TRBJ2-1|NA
TGTGCCAGCTCACCATACAGGGACAATGAGCAGTTCTTC
CASSPYRDNEQFF
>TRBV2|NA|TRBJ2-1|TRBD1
TGTGCCAGCAGGGCGGGACAGGGGGCGGCCTACAATGAGCAGTTCTTC
CASRAGQGAAYNEQFF
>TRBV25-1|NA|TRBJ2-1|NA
TGTGCCAGCAGTGGCATAATTGGCCCTGAGCAGTTCTTC
CASSGIIGPEQFF
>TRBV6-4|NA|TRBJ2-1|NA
TGTGCCAGCAGTGACTCACCGGGACTGGGAAATGAGCAGTTCTTC
CASSDSPGLGNEQFF